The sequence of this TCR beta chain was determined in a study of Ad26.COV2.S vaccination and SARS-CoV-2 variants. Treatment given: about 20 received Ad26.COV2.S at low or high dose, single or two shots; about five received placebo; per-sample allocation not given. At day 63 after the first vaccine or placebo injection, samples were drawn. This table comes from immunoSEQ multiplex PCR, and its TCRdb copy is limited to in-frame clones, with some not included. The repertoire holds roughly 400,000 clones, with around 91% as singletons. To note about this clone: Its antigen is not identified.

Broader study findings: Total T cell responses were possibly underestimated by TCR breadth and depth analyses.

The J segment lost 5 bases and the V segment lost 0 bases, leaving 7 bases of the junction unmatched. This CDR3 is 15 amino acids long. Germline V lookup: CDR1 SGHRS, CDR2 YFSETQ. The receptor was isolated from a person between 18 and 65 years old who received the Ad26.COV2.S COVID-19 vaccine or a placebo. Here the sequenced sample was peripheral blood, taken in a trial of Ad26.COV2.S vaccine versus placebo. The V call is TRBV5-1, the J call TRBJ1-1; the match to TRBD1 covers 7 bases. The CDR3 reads CASSLGETGPTEAFF. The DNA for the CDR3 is TGCGCCAGCAGCTTGGGGGAGACAGGGCCGACTGAAGCTTTCTTT. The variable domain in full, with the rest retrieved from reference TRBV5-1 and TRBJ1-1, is KAGVTQTPRYLIKTRGQQVTLSCSPISGHRSVSWYQQTPGQGLQFLFEYFSETQRNKGNFPGRFSGRQFSNSRSEMNVSTLELGDSALYLCASSLGETGPTEAFFGQGTRLTVV.